This TCR beta chain derives from a study of T cells in Graves' hyperthyroidism and ophthalmopathy. The authors took PBMCs from roughly 9.3 ml fresh peripheral blood. The germline V gene encodes CDR1 SQVTM and CDR2 ANQGSEA. Trimming stripped 8 bases from V and 5 bases from J, with 12 bases between. The CDR3 totals 12 residues. RNA transcripts provided the source from which TCR beta CDR3 regions were amplified. First-round RT-PCR of the TCR CDR3 relied on the HTBI primer set. MiXCR was run by TCRdb on the multiplex PCR reads, yielding one entry per CDR3 protein. The table records under 400,000 distinct CDR3 sequences, 15% to 20% of them present only once.

The receptor was derived from a man in his thirties or forties with Graves' hyperthyroidism. Sequencing was done on a sample of blood. The V and J genes are TRBV29-1 and TRBJ1-4; D may be TRBD1 (5 bases). This CDR3 is CSIWNRNEKLFF. The DNA of the CDR3 is TGCAGCATTTGGAACAGGAATGAAAAACTGTTTTTT. The whole variable domain, filled in from reference TRBV29-1 and TRBJ1-4, reads SAVISQKPSRDICQRGTSLTIQCQVDSQVTMMFWYRQQPGQSLTLIATANQGSEATYESGFVIDKFPISRPNLTFSTLTVSNMSPEDSSIYLCSIWNRNEKLFFGSGTQLSVL.